This record covers a single T cell receptor (beta chain). Its antigen is still unknown. Losses at the gene ends were 6 bases for V and 4 bases for J; bases not matched to a gene: 9. Germline V gene data show CDR1 as SQVTM and CDR2 as ANQGSEA. The CDR3 has 13 residues. Donors were healthy HIV-negative adults without recent acute infections or vaccinations. This entry is derived from a study of shared clonotypes between healthy human individuals. General study points: How much donors shared clonotypes was expected to be affected by sequencing depth.

Some 28,000 T cell genomes (roughly 310 ng DNA) went into each PBMC replicate. Sequenced by immunoSEQ multiplex PCR; TCRdb stores in-frame clones only, minus some. Among about 490,000 clones listed, around 80% were seen once. Sequencing was performed on PBMCs. The source is a woman aged 40 to 55 in good health. Some clones in this sample may be carry-over from other donors' samples. This chain joins TRBV29-1 and TRBJ2-7; 7 positions match TRBD2. CDR3: CSVTGTNGYEQYF. The CDR3 DNA reads as TGCAGCGTAACCGGGACTAATGGATACGAGCAGTACTTC.